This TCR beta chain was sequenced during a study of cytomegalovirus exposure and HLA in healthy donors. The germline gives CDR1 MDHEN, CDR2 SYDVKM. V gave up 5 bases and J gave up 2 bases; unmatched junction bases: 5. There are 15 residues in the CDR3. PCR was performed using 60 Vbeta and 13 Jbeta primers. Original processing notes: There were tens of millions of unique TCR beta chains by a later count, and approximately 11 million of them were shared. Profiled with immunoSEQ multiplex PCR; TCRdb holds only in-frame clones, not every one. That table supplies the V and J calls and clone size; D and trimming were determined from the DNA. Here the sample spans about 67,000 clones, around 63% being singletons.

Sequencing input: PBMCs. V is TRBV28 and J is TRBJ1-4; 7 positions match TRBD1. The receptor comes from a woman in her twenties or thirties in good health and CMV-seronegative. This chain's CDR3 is CASSLQGTTNEKLFF. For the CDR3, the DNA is TGTGCCAGCAGTCTACAGGGGACTACTAATGAAAAACTGTTTTTT.